This entry lists 4 T cell receptor beta chains sequenced from one sample in a study of blood T cell repertoires in COVID-19. Repertoires were generated with immunoSEQ multiplex PCR, while TCRdb's copy carries only in-frame clones and drops some. This sample has 300,000 to 350,000 clones; 87% occur once, and the top ten carry about 2.3%. The source material was peripheral blood. The receptor set was obtained from a man between 18 and 29 years old with active or convalescent COVID-19.

The J gene is TRBJ2-2, the V gene TRBV7-2, with TRBD1 identical over 7 bases. This CDR3 contains 14 residues. The germline V gene has CDR1 SGHTA and CDR2 FQGNSA. Trimming cost V 4 bases and J 6 bases; bases outside gene matches: 5. CDR3: CASSYGQAAGELFF. Written as DNA, the CDR3 is TGTGCCAGCAGCTATGGACAGGCGGCCGGGGAGCTGTTTTTT. Using reference TRBV7-2 and TRBJ2-2 for the parts outside the CDR3, the full variable domain is GAGVSQSPSNKVTEKGKDVELRCDPISGHTALYWYRQSLGQGLEFLIYFQGNSAPDKSGLPSDRFSAERTGGSVSTLTIQRTQQEDSAVYLCASSYGQAAGELFFGEGSRLTVL.

The gene calls are TRBV11-2 and TRBJ2-5, with TRBD2 matching over 10 bases. CDR3 length equals 15 residues. Germline loops: CDR1 SGHAT, CDR2 FQNNGV. V was clipped by 5 bases and J by 5 bases; unmatched bases: 8. The CDR3 coding sequence is TGTGCCAGCAGCCCAGGGGGGACTAGCGTGGAGACCCAGTACTTC. Amino acids: CASSPGGTSVETQYF.

The chain recombines TRBV4-1 with TRBJ2-5; tentatively, D is TRBD2 (6 bases). Germline V gives CDR1 MGHRA, CDR2 YSYEKL. Trimming removed 1 base at V and 5 bases at J, with 11 bases between. The CDR3 covers 14 residues. CDR3 region: CASSQVPGVETQYF. Written as DNA, the CDR3 is TGCGCCAGCAGCCAAGTCCCGGGGGTGGAGACCCAGTACTTC.

The rearrangement uses TRBV5-1 and TRBJ2-3, with D perhaps matching TRBD2 (5 bases). Trimming removed 7 bases at V and 0 bases at J, with 12 bases between. CDR1 and CDR2 from the germline V gene are SGHRS and YFSETQ. The CDR3 length is 14 residues. CDR3 sequence (DNA): TGCGCCAGCGTCCGCGGCGGGAGCACAGATACGCAGTATTTT. Translation gives CASVRGGSTDTQYF.